This T cell receptor (beta chain) originates from a study of shared clonotypes between healthy human individuals. Germline V CDR1 and CDR2: MDHEN, SYDVKM. V shed 8 bases and J shed 3 bases, with 17 bases lying between them. The CDR3 covers 14 residues. Profiling relied on immunoSEQ multiplex PCR, and the TCRdb table lists in-frame clones only, not all of them. The table shows 600,000 to 750,000 clones, with around 72% occurring only once. The sequence was obtained from a woman aged 25 to 39 in good health. This chain connects TRBV28 to TRBJ2-7; possible D gene TRBD2, 6 bases. The sample taken for sequencing was memory CD4+ T cells sorted from blood. The subset was: CD45RA-negative fraction. The CDR3 loop reads CASRKVAVNYEQYF. For the CDR3, the DNA is TGTGCCAGCCGTAAAGTAGCGGTTAACTACGAGCAGTACTTC.